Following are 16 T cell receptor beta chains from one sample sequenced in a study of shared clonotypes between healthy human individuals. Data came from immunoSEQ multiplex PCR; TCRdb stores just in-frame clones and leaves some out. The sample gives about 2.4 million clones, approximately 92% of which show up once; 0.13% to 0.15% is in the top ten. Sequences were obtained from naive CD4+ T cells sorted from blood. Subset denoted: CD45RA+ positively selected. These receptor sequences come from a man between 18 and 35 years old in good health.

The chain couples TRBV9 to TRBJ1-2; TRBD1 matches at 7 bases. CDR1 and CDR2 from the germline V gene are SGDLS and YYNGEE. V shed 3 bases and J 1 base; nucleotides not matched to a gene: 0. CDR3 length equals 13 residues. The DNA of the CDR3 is TGTGCCAGCAGCGGGACAGGTAACTATGGCTACACCTTC. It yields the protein CASSGTGNYGYTF.

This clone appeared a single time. The CDR3 reads CASIDRGGGKEKLFF. In DNA, the CDR3 is TGTGCCAGCATCGATCGAGGAGGGGGTAAAGAAAAACTGTTTTTT. The rearrangement links TRBV19 to TRBJ1-4; a possible D gene is TRBD1 (6 bases). CDR3 length equals 15 residues. The germline CDR1 and CDR2 sequences are LNHDA and SQIVND (reference sequence). The ends were cut back, 9 bases at V and 8 bases at J, with 22 bases in the middle.

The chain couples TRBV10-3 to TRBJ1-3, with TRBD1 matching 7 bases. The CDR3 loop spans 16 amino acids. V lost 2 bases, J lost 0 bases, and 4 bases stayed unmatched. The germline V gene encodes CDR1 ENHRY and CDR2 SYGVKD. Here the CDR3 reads CAISEKGDSSGNTIYF. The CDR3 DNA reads TGTGCCATCAGTGAGAAAGGGGACAGCTCTGGAAACACCATATATTTT.

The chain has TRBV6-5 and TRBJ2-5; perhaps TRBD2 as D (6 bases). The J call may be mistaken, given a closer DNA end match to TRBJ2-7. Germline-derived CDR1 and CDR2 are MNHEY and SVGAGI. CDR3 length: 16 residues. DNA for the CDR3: TGTGCCAGCAGTTACTCACTGGCGGGATTCTCCTACGAGCAGTACTTC. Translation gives CASSYSLAGFSYEQYF.

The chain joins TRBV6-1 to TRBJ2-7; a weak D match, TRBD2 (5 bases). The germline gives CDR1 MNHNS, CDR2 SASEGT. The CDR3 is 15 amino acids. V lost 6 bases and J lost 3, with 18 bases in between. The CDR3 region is CASSPEVRGGYEQYF. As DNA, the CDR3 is TGTGCCAGCAGCCCCGAAGTCCGTGGAGGCTACGAGCAGTACTTC.

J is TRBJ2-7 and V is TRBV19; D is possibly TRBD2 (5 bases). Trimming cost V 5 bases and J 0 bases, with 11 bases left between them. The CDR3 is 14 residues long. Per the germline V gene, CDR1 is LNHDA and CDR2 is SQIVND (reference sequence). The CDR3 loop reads CASSPGLSSYEQYF. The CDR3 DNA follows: TGTGCCAGTAGTCCTGGACTGAGCTCCTACGAGCAGTACTTC.

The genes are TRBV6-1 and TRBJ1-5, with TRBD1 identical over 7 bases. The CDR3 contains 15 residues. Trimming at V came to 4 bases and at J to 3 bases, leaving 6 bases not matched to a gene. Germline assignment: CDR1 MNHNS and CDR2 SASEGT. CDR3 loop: CASSASGTVNQPQHF. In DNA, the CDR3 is TGTGCCAGCAGTGCTTCCGGGACAGTCAATCAGCCCCAGCATTTT.

The CDR3 spells CASSEYFGTHNEQFF. CDR3 bases: TGTGCCAGCAGTGAATATTTTGGGACCCACAATGAGCAGTTCTTC. The V gene is TRBV25-1, the J gene TRBJ2-1; D may match TRBD1 or TRBD2 (5 bases each). V was shortened by 0 bases and J by 5 bases, with 11 bases between the two germline ends. The length of the CDR3 is 15 residues. Germline V gene lookup returns CDR1 MGHDK and CDR2 SYGVNS.

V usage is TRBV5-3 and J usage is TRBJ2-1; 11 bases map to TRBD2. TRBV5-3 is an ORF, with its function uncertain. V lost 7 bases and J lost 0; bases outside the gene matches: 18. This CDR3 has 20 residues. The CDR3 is CARPPNRRTSGRSSYNEQFF. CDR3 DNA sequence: TGTGCCAGACCACCAAACCGGCGGACTAGCGGGCGAAGCTCCTACAATGAGCAGTTCTTC.

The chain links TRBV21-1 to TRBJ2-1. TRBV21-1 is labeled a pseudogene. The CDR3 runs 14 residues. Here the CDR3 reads CASSWGNSYNEQFF. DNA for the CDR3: TGTGCCAGCAGCTGGGGGAACTCCTACAATGAGCAGTTCTTC.

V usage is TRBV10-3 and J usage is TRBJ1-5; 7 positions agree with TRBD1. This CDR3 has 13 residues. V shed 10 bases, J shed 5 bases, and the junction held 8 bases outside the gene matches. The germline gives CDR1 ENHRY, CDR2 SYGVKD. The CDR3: CASQLQGDQPQHF. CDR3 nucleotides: TGTGCCAGCCAACTTCAGGGGGATCAGCCCCAGCATTTT.

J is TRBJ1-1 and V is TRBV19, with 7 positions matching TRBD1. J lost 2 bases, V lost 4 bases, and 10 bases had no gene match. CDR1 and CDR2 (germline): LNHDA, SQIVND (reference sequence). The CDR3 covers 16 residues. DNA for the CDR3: TGTGCCAGTAGTAAACCGCCGGGACAGAGAAACACTGAAGCTTTCTTT. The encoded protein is CASSKPPGQRNTEAFF.

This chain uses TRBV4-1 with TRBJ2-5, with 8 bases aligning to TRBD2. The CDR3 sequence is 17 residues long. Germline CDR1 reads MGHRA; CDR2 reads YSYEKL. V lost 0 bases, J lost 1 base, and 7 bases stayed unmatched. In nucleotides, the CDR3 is TGCGCCAGCAGCCAAGAGGGAGCGGGGGTGACCCAAGAGACCCAGTACTTC. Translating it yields CASSQEGAGVTQETQYF.

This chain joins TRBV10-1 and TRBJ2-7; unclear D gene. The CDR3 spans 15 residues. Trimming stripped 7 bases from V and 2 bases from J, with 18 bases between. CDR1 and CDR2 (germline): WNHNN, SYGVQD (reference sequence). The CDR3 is CASTGPVMQPYEQYF. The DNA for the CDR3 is TGCGCCAGCACTGGACCCGTCATGCAGCCCTACGAGCAGTACTTC.

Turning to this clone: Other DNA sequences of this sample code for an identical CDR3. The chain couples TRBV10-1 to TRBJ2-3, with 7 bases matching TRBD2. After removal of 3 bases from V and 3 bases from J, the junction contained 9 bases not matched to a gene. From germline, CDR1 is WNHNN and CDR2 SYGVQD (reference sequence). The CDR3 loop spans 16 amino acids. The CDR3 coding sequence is TGCGCCAGCAGTGACCCCGCGGGAGAGGGGACAGATACGCAGTATTTT. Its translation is CASSDPAGEGTDTQYF.

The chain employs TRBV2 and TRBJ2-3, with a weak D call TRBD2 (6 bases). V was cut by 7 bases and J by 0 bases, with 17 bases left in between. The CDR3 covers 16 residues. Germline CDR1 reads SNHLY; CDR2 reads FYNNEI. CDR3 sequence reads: CASNYGGASSTDTQYF. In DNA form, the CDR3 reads TGTGCCAGCAACTACGGGGGAGCGTCTAGCACAGATACGCAGTATTTT.